Listed below are T cell receptor beta chains from one sample, sequenced in a study of T cells after yellow fever vaccination. TCRdb re-called the 5' RACE reads with MiXCR, one entry per CDR3 protein. The sample carries fewer than 450,000 distinct CDR3 sequences, 9.5% to 13% recorded once. Material: PBMCs, obtained on the day of the first yellow fever vaccination. The receptors stem from a young man who received the YFV17D yellow fever vaccine. The CDR3 runs from the conserved cysteine through the conserved F or W. D genes are given only for firm matches. Rows give clone size only sometimes, using once, few, many, or a class for an expanded clone.

>TRBJ2-3|TRBV14|16|.|few
CASSPLAESDTDTQYF
TGTGCCAGCAGCCCCCTAGCAGAGAGTGACACAGATACGCAGTATTTT
>TRBJ2-5|TRBV24-1|18|TRBD2|.
CATSAGGLAGALEETQYF
TGTGCCACCAGTGCTGGGGGGCTAGCGGGGGCCCTTGAGGAGACCCAGTACTTC
>TRBJ1-2|TRBV12-3/TRBV12-4|14|.|many
CASSSERVFDGYTF
TGTGCCAGCAGTTCGGAGAGGGTTTTCGATGGCTACACCTTC
>TRBJ2-7|TRBV5-1|14|.|many
CASSLAAGSYEQYF
TGCGCCAGCAGCTTGGCCGCTGGGTCATACGAGCAGTACTTC
>TRBJ1-2|TRBV5-4|14|.|.
CASSLAQFNYGYTF
TGTGCCAGCAGCTTGGCCCAGTTCAACTATGGCTACACCTTC
>TRBJ1-1|TRBV9|14|.|few
CASSVGGGATEAFF
TGTGCCAGCAGCGTAGGAGGGGGAGCGACTGAAGCTTTCTTT
>TRBJ1-1|TRBV18|14|.|.
CASSPAGGDTEAFF
TGTGCCAGCTCACCGGCGGGGGGGGACACTGAAGCTTTCTTT
>TRBJ2-4|TRBV4-3|18|TRBD2|.
CASSPGLAGGLAKNIQYF
TGCGCCAGCAGCCCAGGACTAGCGGGGGGGCTAGCCAAAAACATTCAGTACTTC
>TRBJ2-7|TRBV5-6|16|.|few
CASSRYTGTRGYEQYF
TGTGCCAGCAGCCGGTACACCGGGACACGGGGGTACGAGCAGTACTTC
>TRBJ2-7|TRBV9|16|.|.
CASSRLSGRGSAEQYF
TGTGCCAGTAGTCGTCTCTCGGGCAGGGGATCTGCAGAGCAGTACTTC
>TRBJ1-5|TRBV6-2/TRBV6-3|16|.|few
CASSYNRQTENQPQHF
TGTGCCAGCAGCTATAACAGACAGACGGAGAATCAGCCCCAGCATTTT
>TRBJ1-4|TRBV27|14|.|many
CASSSEQTNEKLFF
TGTGCCAGCAGTTCTGAACAAACTAATGAAAAACTGTTTTTT
>TRBJ2-7|TRBV11-2|14|TRBD2|.
CASSFNSGGREQYF
TGTGCCAGCAGCTTCAATAGCGGGGGTCGTGAGCAGTACTTC
>TRBJ2-1|TRBV4-1|21|.|.
CASSQGSPGAPKLSSYNEQFF
TGCGCCAGCAGCCAAGGGTCCCCGGGGGCGCCCAAACTAAGCTCCTACAATGAGCAGTTCTTC
>TRBJ2-7|TRBV29-1|12|.|.
CSVEDGGYEQYF
TGCAGCGTTGAAGACGGGGGCTACGAGCAGTACTTC
>TRBJ2-3|TRBV12-3/TRBV12-4|14|.|few
CASSLEGQLGTQYF
TGTGCCAGCAGTTTAGAAGGGCAACTGGGTACGCAGTATTTT
>TRBJ2-7|TRBV20-1|14|.|few
CSARAHIREGEQYF
TGCAGTGCTAGAGCCCATATTCGAGAGGGCGAGCAGTACTTC
>TRBJ1-2|TRBV25-1|14|TRBD1|few
CASSDLTGYYGYTF
TGTGCCAGCAGTGACCTGACAGGGTACTATGGCTACACCTTC
>TRBJ2-5|TRBV7-9|13|.|few
CASSSTRQETQYF
TGTGCCAGCAGCTCGACGCGACAAGAGACCCAGTACTTC
>TRBJ1-2|TRBV5-1|13|.|many
CASSLGGEGGYTF
TGCGCCAGCAGCTTGGGAGGAGAAGGTGGCTACACCTTC
>TRBJ1-2|TRBV6-1|16|TRBD1|.
CASSRQGKSSSYGYTF
TGTGCCAGCAGTAGACAGGGAAAATCATCTTCCTATGGCTACACCTTC
>TRBJ1-1|TRBV5-6|13|TRBD1|few
CASSLRRTGEAFF
TGTGCCAGCAGCTTGCGAAGGACAGGTGAAGCTTTCTTT
>TRBJ2-3|TRBV4-3|16|TRBD1|few
CASSQEVEGGPDTQYF
TGCGCCAGCAGCCAAGAGGTGGAAGGGGGCCCAGATACGCAGTATTTT
>TRBJ1-6|TRBV12-3/TRBV12-4|14|.|.
CASSIQGLDSPLHF
TGTGCCAGCAGTATCCAGGGTTTGGATTCACCCCTCCACTTT
>TRBJ2-5|TRBV5-4|15|.|.
CASSLAGGGGETQYF
TGTGCCAGCAGCTTGGCAGGGGGAGGGGGAGAGACCCAGTACTTC
>TRBJ2-1|TRBV10-3|11|.|many
CAISQYNEQFF
TGTGCCATCAGTCAGTACAATGAGCAGTTCTTC
>TRBJ2-3|TRBV4-3|17|TRBD2|.
CASSYGLAGDLTDTQYF
TGCGCCAGCAGCTACGGACTAGCGGGGGACCTCACAGATACGCAGTATTTT
>TRBJ2-2|TRBV9|14|.|.
CASSVDSRAGELFF
TGTGCCAGCAGCGTAGATTCCAGGGCCGGGGAGCTGTTTTTT
>TRBJ2-3|TRBV24-1|17|TRBD2|.
CATSPRALAASTDTQYF
TGTGCCACCAGTCCACGAGCTCTAGCGGCTAGCACAGATACGCAGTATTTT
>TRBJ2-1|TRBV5-1|17|.|.
CASSSFGPKSSYNEQFF
TGCGCCAGCAGCTCTTTTGGCCCTAAGAGCTCCTACAATGAGCAGTTCTTC
>TRBJ2-1|TRBV12-3/TRBV12-4|15|.|few
CASSQLASRRDEQFF
TGTGCCAGCAGTCAACTAGCCTCGAGGAGGGATGAGCAGTTCTTC
>TRBJ2-1|TRBV7-2|15|.|few
CASSLALPIGNEQFF
TGTGCCAGCAGCTTAGCCCTTCCGATTGGGAATGAGCAGTTCTTC
>TRBJ2-7|TRBV10-3|11|TRBD1|.
CAISGQGEQYF
TGTGCCATCAGTGGACAGGGCGAGCAGTACTTC
>TRBJ2-2|TRBV20-1|14|.|.
CSASQGKATGELFF
TGCAGTGCTTCGCAGGGAAAGGCCACCGGGGAGCTGTTTTTT